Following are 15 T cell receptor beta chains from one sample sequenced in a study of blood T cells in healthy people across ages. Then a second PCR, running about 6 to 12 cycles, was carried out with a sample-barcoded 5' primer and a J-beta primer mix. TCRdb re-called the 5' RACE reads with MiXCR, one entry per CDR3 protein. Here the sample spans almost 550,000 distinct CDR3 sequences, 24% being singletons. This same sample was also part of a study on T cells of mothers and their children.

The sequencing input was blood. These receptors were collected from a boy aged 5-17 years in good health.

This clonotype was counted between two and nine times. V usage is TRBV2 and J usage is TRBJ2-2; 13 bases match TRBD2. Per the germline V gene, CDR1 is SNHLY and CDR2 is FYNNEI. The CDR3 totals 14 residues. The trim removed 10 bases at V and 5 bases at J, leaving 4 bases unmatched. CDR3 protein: CATGLAGVTGELFF. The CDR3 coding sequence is TGTGCCACAGGACTAGCGGGAGTTACCGGGGAGCTGTTTTTT.

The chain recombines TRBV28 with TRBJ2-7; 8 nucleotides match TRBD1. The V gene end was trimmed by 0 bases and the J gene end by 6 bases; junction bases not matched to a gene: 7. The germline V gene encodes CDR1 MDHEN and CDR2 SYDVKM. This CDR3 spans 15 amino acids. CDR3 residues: CASSLWQGAFGEQYF. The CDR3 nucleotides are TGTGCCAGCAGTTTATGGCAGGGGGCGTTTGGCGAGCAGTACTTC.

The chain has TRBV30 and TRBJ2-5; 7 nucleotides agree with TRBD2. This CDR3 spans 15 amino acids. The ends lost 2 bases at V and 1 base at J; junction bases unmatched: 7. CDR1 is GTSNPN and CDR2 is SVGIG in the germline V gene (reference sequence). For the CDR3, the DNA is TGTGCCTGGAGTCAACGGGGGAGGGCCCAAGAGACCCAGTACTTC. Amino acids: CAWSQRGRAQETQYF.

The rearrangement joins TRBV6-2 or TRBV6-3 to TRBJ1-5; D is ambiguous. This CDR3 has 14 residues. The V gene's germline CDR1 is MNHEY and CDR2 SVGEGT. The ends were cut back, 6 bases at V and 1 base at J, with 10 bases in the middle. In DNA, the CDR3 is TGTGCCAGCAGACTCGGACCAAGCAATCAGCCCCAGCATTTT. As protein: CASRLGPSNQPQHF.

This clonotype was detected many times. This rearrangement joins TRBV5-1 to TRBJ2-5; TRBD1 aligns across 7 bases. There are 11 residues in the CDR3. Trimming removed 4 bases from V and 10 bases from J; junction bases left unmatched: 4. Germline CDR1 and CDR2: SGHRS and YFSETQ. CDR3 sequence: CASSGTGVQYF. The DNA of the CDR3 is TGCGCCAGCAGCGGAACAGGGGTCCAGTACTTC.

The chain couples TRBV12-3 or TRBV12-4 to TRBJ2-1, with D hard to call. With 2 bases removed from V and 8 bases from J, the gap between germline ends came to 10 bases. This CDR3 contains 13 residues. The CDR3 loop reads CASSLKVYHEQFF. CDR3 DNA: TGTGCCAGCAGTTTAAAAGTTTACCATGAGCAGTTCTTC.

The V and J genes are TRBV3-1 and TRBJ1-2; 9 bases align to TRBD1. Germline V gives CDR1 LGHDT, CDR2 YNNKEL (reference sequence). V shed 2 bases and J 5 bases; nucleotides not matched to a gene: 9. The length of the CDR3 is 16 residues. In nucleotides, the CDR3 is TGTGCCAGCAGCCAACCTGGGACAGGGATTGGGTATGGCTACACCTTC. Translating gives CASSQPGTGIGYGYTF.

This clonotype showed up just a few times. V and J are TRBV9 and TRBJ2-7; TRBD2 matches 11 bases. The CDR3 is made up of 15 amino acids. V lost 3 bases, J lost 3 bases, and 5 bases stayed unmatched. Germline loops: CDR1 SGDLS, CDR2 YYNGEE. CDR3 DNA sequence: TGTGCCAGCAGCGCTACTAGCGGGAGCATCTACGAGCAGTACTTC. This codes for CASSATSGSIYEQYF.

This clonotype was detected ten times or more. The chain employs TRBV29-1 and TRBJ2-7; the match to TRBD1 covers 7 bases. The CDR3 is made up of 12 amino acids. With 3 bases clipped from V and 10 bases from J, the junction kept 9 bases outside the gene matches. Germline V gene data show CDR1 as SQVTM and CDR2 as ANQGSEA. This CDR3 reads CSVENGTEIQYF. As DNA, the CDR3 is TGCAGCGTTGAGAATGGGACAGAGATTCAGTACTTC.

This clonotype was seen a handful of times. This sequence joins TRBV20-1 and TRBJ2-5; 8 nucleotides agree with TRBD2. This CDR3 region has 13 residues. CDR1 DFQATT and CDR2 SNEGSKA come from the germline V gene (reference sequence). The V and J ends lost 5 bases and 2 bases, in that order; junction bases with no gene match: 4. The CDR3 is CSAPASGQETQYF. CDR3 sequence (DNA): TGCAGTGCTCCCGCTAGCGGGCAAGAGACCCAGTACTTC.

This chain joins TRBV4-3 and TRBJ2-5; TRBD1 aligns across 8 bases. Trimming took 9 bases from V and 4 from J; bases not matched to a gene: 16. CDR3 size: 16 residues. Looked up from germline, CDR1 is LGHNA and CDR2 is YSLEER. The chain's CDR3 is CARRFNSAQGAETQYF. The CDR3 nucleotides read TGCGCCAGGCGTTTCAATTCGGCCCAGGGGGCAGAGACCCAGTACTTC.

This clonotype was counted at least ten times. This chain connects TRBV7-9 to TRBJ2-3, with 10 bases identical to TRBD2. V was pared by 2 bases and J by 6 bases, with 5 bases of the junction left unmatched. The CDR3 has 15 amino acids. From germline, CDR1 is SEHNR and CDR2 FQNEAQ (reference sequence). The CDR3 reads CASSLTSGDLDTQYF. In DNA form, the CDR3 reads TGTGCCAGCAGCTTAACTAGCGGGGATCTCGATACGCAGTATTTT.

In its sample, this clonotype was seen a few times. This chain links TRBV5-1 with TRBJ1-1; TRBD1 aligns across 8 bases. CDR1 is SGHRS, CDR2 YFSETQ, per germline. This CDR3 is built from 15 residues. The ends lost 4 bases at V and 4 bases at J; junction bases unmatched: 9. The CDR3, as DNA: TGCGCCAGCAGCCAAGGACAGGGTTTGGGCACTGAAGCTTTCTTT. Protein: CASSQGQGLGTEAFF.

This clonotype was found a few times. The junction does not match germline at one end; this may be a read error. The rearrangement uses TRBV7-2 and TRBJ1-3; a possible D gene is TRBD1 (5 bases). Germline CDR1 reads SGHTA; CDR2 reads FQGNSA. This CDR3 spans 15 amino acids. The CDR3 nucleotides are TGTGCCAGCAGCTATATTCCAGGGTCTGGAAACACCGTATATTTT. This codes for CASSYIPGSGNTVYF.

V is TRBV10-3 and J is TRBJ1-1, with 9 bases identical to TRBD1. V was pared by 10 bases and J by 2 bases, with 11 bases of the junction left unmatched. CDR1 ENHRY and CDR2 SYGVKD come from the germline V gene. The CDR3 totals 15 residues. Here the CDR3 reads CATDRGKALNTEAFF. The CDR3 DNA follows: TGTGCCACAGACAGGGGGAAGGCCCTTAACACTGAAGCTTTCTTT.